This is a list of T cell receptor beta chains from one sample in a study of cytomegalovirus exposure and HLA in healthy donors. Using immunoSEQ multiplex PCR, the repertoire was profiled, and TCRdb retains in-frame clones only, with some absent. Here the sample spans some 130,000 clones, about 71% being singletons. Input material: PBMCs. Source of these receptors: a woman aged 55-69 years in good health and CMV-seropositive. CDR3s include the opening cysteine and the closing phenylalanine or tryptophan. The D gene is left open where the match is weak.

>TRBV7-3|TRBJ2-6|-
TGTGCCAGCAGCTTAAGCGCGACAGGTGTGACCTCTGGGGCCAACGTCCTGACTTTC
CASSLSATGVTSGANVLTF
>TRBV6-5|TRBJ1-2|-
TGTGCCAGCAGTTACTCGACGAGGGAGGGTCGCGGCTACACCTTC
CASSYSTREGRGYTF
>TRBV29-1|TRBJ2-1|-
TGCAGCGTTGATCGAGGCAATGAGCAGTTCTTC
CSVDRGNEQFF
>TRBV6-5|TRBJ2-1|-
TGTGCCAGCAGCCGGGGGGCCGTTTACAATGAGCAGTTCTTC
CASSRGAVYNEQFF
>TRBV4-2|TRBJ2-1|-
TGTGCCAGCAGCCACGAATCAGGCGCCAATGAGCAGTTCTTC
CASSHESGANEQFF
>TRBV5-1|TRBJ2-2|-
TGCGCCAGCAGCTTGGCGGGTAGCAACACCGGGGGGCTGTTTTTT
CASSLAGSNTGGLFF
>TRBV7-9|TRBJ2-5|-
TGTGCCAGCGACAGGTACCAAGAGACCCAGTACTTC
CASDRYQETQYF
>TRBV18|TRBJ2-7|-
TGTGCCAGCTCCGATTCAGGGAGGGAGCAGTACTTC
CASSDSGREQYF
>TRBV5-1|TRBJ2-7|-
TGCGCCAGCAGCTTGGTGTCAGGGGTCGACTACGAGCAGTACTTC
CASSLVSGVDYEQYF
>TRBV7-9|TRBJ1-2|TRBD1
TGTGCCAGCAGGGGTGGACAGGAGGGCGGCTACACCTTC
CASRGGQEGGYTF
>TRBV10-1|TRBJ1-6|-
TGCGCCAGCAAGGAGGACAGTCGAAATTCACCCCTCCACTTT
CASKEDSRNSPLHF
>TRBV6-4|TRBJ1-2|-
TGTGCCAGCAGTGACCCCCTATCAGGATTCTATGGCTACACCTTC
CASSDPLSGFYGYTF
>TRBV5-1|TRBJ1-6|-
TGCGCCAGCAGCGCCCAAGAGGGCAGCTCCTATAATTCACCCCTCCACTTT
CASSAQEGSSYNSPLHF